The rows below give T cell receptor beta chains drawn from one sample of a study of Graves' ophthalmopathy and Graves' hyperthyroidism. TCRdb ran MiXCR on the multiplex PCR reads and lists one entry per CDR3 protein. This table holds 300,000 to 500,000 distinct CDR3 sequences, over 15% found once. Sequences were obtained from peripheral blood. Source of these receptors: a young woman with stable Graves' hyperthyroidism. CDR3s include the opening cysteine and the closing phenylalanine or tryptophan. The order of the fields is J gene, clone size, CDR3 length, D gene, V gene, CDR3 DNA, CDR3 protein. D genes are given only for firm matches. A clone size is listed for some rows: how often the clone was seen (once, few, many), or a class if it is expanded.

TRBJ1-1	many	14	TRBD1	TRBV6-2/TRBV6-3	TGTGCCAGCCGTCCCGGGACAGTGAACACTGAAGCTTTCTTT	CASRPGTVNTEAFF
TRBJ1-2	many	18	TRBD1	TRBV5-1	TGCGCCAGCAGCTTGCAAGGGACAGGGGGCTCGTCTGGCTATGGCTACACCTTC	CASSLQGTGGSSGYGYTF
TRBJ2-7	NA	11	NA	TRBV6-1	TGTGCCAGCCGATTCGGGTACGAGCAGTACTTC	CASRFGYEQYF
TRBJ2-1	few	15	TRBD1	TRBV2	TGTGCCAGCAGTGAAGGATGGACAGGGTATAGTGAGCAGTTCTTC	CASSEGWTGYSEQFF
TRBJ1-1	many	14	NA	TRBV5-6	TGTGCCAGCAGCTTGCGGGGCCTTGTCGCTGAAGCCTTCTTT	CASSLRGLVAEAFF
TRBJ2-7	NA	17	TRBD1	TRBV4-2	TGTGCCAGCAGCCAAGATCGGCCTGGACAGGGGAGAGACGAGCAGTACTTC	CASSQDRPGQGRDEQYF
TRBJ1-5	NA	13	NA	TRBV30	TGTGCCTGGAGTGTCGCCATAAATCAGCCCCAGCATTTT	CAWSVAINQPQHF
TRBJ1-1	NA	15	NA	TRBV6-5	TGTGCCAGCAGTTATCAGGTGGGGTCCAACACTGAAGCTTTCTTT	CASSYQVGSNTEAFF
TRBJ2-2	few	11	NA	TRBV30	TGTGCCTGGAAGAACACCGGGGAGCTGTTTTTT	CAWKNTGELFF
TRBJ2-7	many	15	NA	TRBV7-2	TGTGCCAGCAGCTCCGACTACAGAAGCTCCTACGAGCAGTACTTC	CASSSDYRSSYEQYF
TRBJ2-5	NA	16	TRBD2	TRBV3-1	TGTGCCAGCAGCCAAAAGCGGGGGGCGGTTAAAGAGACCCAGTACTTC	CASSQKRGAVKETQYF
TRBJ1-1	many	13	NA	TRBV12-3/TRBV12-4	TGTGCCAGCAGTTATGGGGGTTTCACTGAAGCTTTCTTT	CASSYGGFTEAFF
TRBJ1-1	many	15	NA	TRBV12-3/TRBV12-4	TGTGCCAGCAGTCCGCCACGGGGAGGGAACACTGAAGCTTTCTTT	CASSPPRGGNTEAFF
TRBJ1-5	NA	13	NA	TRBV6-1	TGTGCCAGCAGTGAGGGGGCGTCTCAGCCCCAGCATTTT	CASSEGASQPQHF
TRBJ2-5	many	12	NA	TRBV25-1	TGTGCCAGCAGTGTTTGGGGAGAGACCCAGTACTTC	CASSVWGETQYF
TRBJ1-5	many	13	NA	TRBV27	TGTGCCAGCAACCCGGGCGGCAATCAGCCCCAGCATTTT	CASNPGGNQPQHF
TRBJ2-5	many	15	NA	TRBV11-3	TGTGCCAGCAGCTTATCAGGGGATTCAGAAGAGACCCAGTACTTC	CASSLSGDSEETQYF
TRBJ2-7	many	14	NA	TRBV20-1	TGCAGTGCTAGTCTACTGGACGGCTCCTACGAGCAGTACTTC	CSASLLDGSYEQYF
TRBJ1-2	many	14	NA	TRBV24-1	TGTGCCACCAGTACGGAGGGGATCTCCTATGGCTACACCTTC	CATSTEGISYGYTF
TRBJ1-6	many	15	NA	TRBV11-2	TGTGCCAGCAGCCAAGTGACAGGACCGAGGTCACCCCTCCACTTT	CASSQVTGPRSPLHF
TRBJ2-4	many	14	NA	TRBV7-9	TGTGCCAGCAGCTTAGAGAGGGCGGAGGACATTCAGTACTTC	CASSLERAEDIQYF
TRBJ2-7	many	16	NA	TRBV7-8	TGTGCCAGCAGCCCCCAGGGCGGCTTGGGGACCTACGAGCAGTACTTC	CASSPQGGLGTYEQYF
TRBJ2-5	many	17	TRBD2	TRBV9	TGTGCCAGCAGCGCCAACCAGGGACTAGCGGGGGTAGAGACCCAGTACTTC	CASSANQGLAGVETQYF
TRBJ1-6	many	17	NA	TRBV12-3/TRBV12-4	TGTGCCAGCAGTCCCCGACGGACAAGCTCCTATAATTCACCCCTCCACTTT	CASSPRRTSSYNSPLHF
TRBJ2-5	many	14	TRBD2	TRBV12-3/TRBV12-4	TGTGCCAGCAGCCTGACTAGCGGTCAAGAGACCCAGTACTTC	CASSLTSGQETQYF
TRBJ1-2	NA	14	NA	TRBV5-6	TGTGCCAGCAGCTTCACAGGTAGTCCCTATGGCTACACCTTC	CASSFTGSPYGYTF
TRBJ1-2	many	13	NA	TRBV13	TGTGCCAGCAGAATAGGGGGGAACTATGGCTACACCTTC	CASRIGGNYGYTF
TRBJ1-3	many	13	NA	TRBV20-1	TGCAGTGCTAGCATTGGCTCTGGAAACACCATATATTTT	CSASIGSGNTIYF
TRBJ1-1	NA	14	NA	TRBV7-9	TGTGCCAGCAGCTCCGGACAGTCGGGGCCTGAAGCTTTCTTT	CASSSGQSGPEAFF
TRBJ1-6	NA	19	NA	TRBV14	TGTGCCAGCAGCCAAGATAATTCCAGGGCCAGCTCCTATAATTCACCCCTCCACTTT	CASSQDNSRASSYNSPLHF
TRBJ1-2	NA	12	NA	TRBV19	TGTGCCAGTAACCCGGCGGAGAATGGCTACGCCTTC	CASNPAENGYAF
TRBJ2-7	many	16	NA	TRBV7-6	TGTGCCAGCAGCCCCGGTGGGGGGGGCATCGCCTACGAGCAGTACTTC	CASSPGGGGIAYEQYF
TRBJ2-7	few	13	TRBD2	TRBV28	TGTGCCAGCACGCTAGCGGGGGGATACGAGCAGTACTTC	CASTLAGGYEQYF
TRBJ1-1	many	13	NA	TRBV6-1	TGTGCCAGCAGTGCGCTGGCTGGCACTGAAGCTTTCTTT	CASSALAGTEAFF
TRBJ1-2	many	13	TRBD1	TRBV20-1	TGCAGTGCTTACCGGGACAGGGTGGATGGCTACACCTTC	CSAYRDRVDGYTF
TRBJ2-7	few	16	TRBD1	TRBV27	TGTGCCAGCAGGAAAACACCGGGACAGGGACTTGACGAGCAGTACTTC	CASRKTPGQGLDEQYF
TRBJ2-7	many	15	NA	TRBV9	TGTGCCAGCAGCACCGCCGGGACGGGAGTCTACGAGCAGTACTTC	CASSTAGTGVYEQYF
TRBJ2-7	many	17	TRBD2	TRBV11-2	TGTGCCAGCAGCTTAGTTTCCGGAGCGGGGGGTTACTACGAGCAGTACTTC	CASSLVSGAGGYYEQYF
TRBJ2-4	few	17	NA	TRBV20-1	TGCAGTGCTAGAGAGATACCGGGACACCCGAAAGCGGACATTCAGTACTTC	CSAREIPGHPKADIQYF
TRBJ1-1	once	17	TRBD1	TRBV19	TGTGCCAGTACACCCCTTCTCTCCCGGGACAGAAATGCTGAAGCTTTCTTT	CASTPLLSRDRNAEAFF
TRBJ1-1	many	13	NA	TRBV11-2	TGTGCCAGCAGCTTAGGCGGAGGGACGTCCGCTTTCTTT	CASSLGGGTSAFF
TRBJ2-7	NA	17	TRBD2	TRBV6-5	TGTGCCAGCAGTTACCCGGTAGCGGGGGCCCCCTCCTACGAGCAGTACTTC	CASSYPVAGAPSYEQYF